This T cell receptor beta chain was profiled in a study of CD8+CD57+ T cells in acquired aplastic anemia. Study information: Mean yield of DNA from sorted CD4+ and CD8+ cells was approximately 3 ug. On average, healthy donors gave 9 million to 11 million reads for CD4+ cells. Study-level results: Statistical testing detected no significant gap in CD8+ Simpson's diversity between patients and controls. The study identified roughly 31 CD8+ CDR3 sequences shared by patients and controls.

The CDR3 is made up of 13 amino acids. The J segment lost 5 bases and the V segment lost 8 bases, leaving 4 bases of the junction unmatched. Germline CDR1 is SNHLY and CDR2 is FYNNEI. This clonotype has a handful of counts. Its matching antigen is unknown. TCR beta VDJ combinations and CDR3 sequences were profiled from genomic DNA. TCRdb reanalysed the reads using MiXCR and keeps one entry per CDR3 protein. This table holds roughly 200,000 distinct CDR3 sequences, approximately 60% found once. This receptor was obtained from a human donor in good health. V is TRBV2 and J is TRBJ1-5, with 9 nucleotides matching TRBD1. The source material was sorted CD4+, CD8+, or CD8+CD57+ T cells (not recorded which) from PBMCs. In DNA, the CDR3 is TGTGCCAGCCGGGACAGGGCTTATCAGCCCCAGCATTTT. Translation gives CASRDRAYQPQHF.